This T cell receptor (beta chain) was observed in a study of cytotoxic CD8 clonotypes in ibrutinib-treated CLL. Overall study context: Among responders, approximately 24 were partial and 2 complete; after median roughly 66 months, approximately 15 stayed remitted and 12 progressed.

As regards this clone: Its specificity is not known.

The study, taken as a whole, reports: The public clonotypes identified were infrequent and showed contraction or stability on treatment.

Depths of 1 in 200,000 to 1 in 1 million T cells were the sequencing target. Produced via immunoSEQ multiplex PCR; TCRdb's table is partial and in-frame only. The data show roughly 180,000 clones, roughly 80% seen once. This sequence originates from a human donor with chronic lymphocytic leukemia. The material was PBMCs, obtained after 24 months of ibrutinib treatment.

As DNA, the CDR3 is TGTGCCAGCAGGCCCCAGAGCACAGATACGCAGTATTTT. Its translation: CASRPQSTDTQYF. The J gene is TRBJ2-3, the V gene TRBV11-2; D uncertain. The CDR3 has 13 residues. The V gene lost 6 bases and the J gene lost 0 bases, with 7 bases spanning the gap. Germline loops: CDR1 SGHAT, CDR2 FQNNGV.